This entry concerns a single TCR beta chain. A second PCR, run for about 7 to 11 cycles, used a sample-barcoded 5' primer plus a J-beta primer mix. Samples each returned at least 3 million CDR3-containing paired-end reads. MiXCR, run by TCRdb on the 5' RACE reads, gives a single entry per CDR3 protein. The table includes 700,000 to 900,000 distinct CDR3 sequences, 40% to 65% detected once. This sample stems from a study of blood T cells in healthy people across ages. V lost 3 bases, J lost 7 bases, and 7 bases lay in between. CDR1 and CDR2 from the germline V gene are SGHDT and YYEEEE. This CDR3 has 11 amino acids.

Sequenced sample: blood. The rearrangement uses TRBV5-6 and TRBJ1-2; D ambiguous. The TCR sequence derives from a man older than 75 in good health. CDR3 sequence: CASSYGSGYTF. For the CDR3, the DNA is TGTGCCAGCAGCTATGGGAGTGGCTACACCTTC.